What follows are 30 T cell receptor beta chains derived from one specimen sequenced in a study of shared clonotypes between healthy human individuals. Only in-frame clones appear in the TCRdb table, and some are missing; sequencing was by immunoSEQ multiplex PCR. The top ten clones hold 10% of a sample with roughly 330,000 clones, around two thirds of them seen once. Sequencing was performed on memory CD4+ T cells sorted from blood. Subset described: CD45RA-negative fraction. The receptors shown here come from a man aged 25-45 years in good health.

The chain carries TRBV19 and TRBJ1-2, with 7 nucleotides matching TRBD1. In germline, CDR1 is LNHDA, CDR2 SQIVND (reference sequence). CDR3 length equals 17 residues. The ends lost 6 bases at V and 2 bases at J; junction bases unmatched: 15. The CDR3 sequence is CASSYWGQLDRNYGYTF. CDR3 in DNA: TGTGCCAGTAGCTATTGGGGACAGCTCGATAGGAACTATGGCTACACCTTC.

Worth noting for this clone: A far larger clone is one base from this, pointing to a likely read error. Other nucleotide sequences from this sample produce the same CDR3. The chain joins TRBV11-1 to TRBJ2-1, with D perhaps TRBD2 (6 bases). The CDR3 is 13 amino acids. Trimming cost V 5 bases and J 7 bases, with 12 bases left between them. From germline, CDR1 is SGHAT and CDR2 FQDESV (reference sequence). The CDR3 DNA follows: TGTGCCAGCAGCCGGGCGGGGTTAAATGAGCAGTTCTTC. Translation: CASSRAGLNEQFF.

This clone was recorded once. The chain has TRBV29-1 and TRBJ2-3; no reliable D call. Germline CDR1 and CDR2: SQVTM and ANQGSEA. V was trimmed by 4 bases and J by 3 bases, leaving 5 bases between them. CDR3 length: 11 amino acids. CDR3 in amino acids: CSVGLTDTQYF. The CDR3 nucleotides read TGCAGCGTTGGACTGACAGATACGCAGTATTTT.

The chain uses TRBV6-5 and TRBJ1-1; D not certain. Germline lookup yields CDR1 MNHEY and CDR2 SVGAGI. This CDR3 is 15 amino acids long. V was pared by 0 bases and J by 4 bases, with 12 bases between. The CDR3 reads CASSYSGLKSTEAFF. The DNA for the CDR3 is TGTGCCAGCAGTTACTCAGGGCTGAAGAGCACTGAAGCTTTCTTT.

This clone was recorded at least ten times. The V call is TRBV28, the J call TRBJ2-7; D call uncertain. V gave up 7 bases and J gave up 3 bases, with 16 bases separating them. The CDR3 is 14 amino acids. Germline V gene lookup returns CDR1 MDHEN and CDR2 SYDVKM. The DNA for the CDR3 is TGTGCCAGCACCGACCCCTGGGTCATCTACGAGCAGTACTTC. Protein product: CASTDPWVIYEQYF.

The chain combines TRBV5-1 with TRBJ2-7; tentatively, D is TRBD1 (7 bases). The CDR3 length is 13 residues. Per germline, CDR1 SGHRS and CDR2 YFSETQ. V lost 7 bases to trimming and J lost 3 bases, with 14 bases between them. The CDR3 loop reads CASGGGMVYEQYF. CDR3 nucleotides: TGCGCCAGCGGAGGGGGCATGGTCTACGAGCAGTACTTC.

A single count supports this clone. The chain uses TRBV19 and TRBJ2-1; TRBD2 might be the D (5 bases). Between the trimmed V and J ends, which lost 5 bases and 8 bases, there was a span of 16 bases. The CDR3 has 14 amino acids. Germline V CDR1 and CDR2: LNHDA, SQIVND (reference sequence). The chain's CDR3 is CASSLGVRADEQFF. The CDR3, as DNA: TGTGCCAGTAGTCTCGGGGTCCGGGCGGATGAGCAGTTCTTC.

This clone was observed at least ten times. The chain carries TRBV2 and TRBJ1-5; D uncertain. The CDR3 runs to 15 residues. Germline loops: CDR1 SNHLY, CDR2 FYNNEI. Trimming pared 6 bases from V and 0 bases from J, leaving 12 bases between. The CDR3 spells CASRGVKGSNQPQHF. The DNA for the CDR3 is TGTGCCAGCAGAGGAGTAAAGGGTAGCAATCAGCCCCAGCATTTT.

This clone is a singleton in its sample. This rearrangement joins TRBV27 to TRBJ2-3; D gene unclear. The CDR3 loop spans 14 amino acids. Germline V CDR1 and CDR2: MNHEY, SMNVEV (reference sequence). The ends were cut back, 5 bases at V and 2 bases at J, with 11 bases in the middle. DNA for the CDR3: TGTGCCAGCAGTCCCCTCGGCCTCACAGATACGCAGTATTTT. This translates into CASSPLGLTDTQYF.

In this sample, this clone turned up a few times. The CDR3 spells CASSELGVTDTQYF. CDR3 in DNA: TGTGCCAGCAGTGAACTCGGGGTCACAGATACGCAGTATTTT. The rearrangement uses TRBV2 and TRBJ2-3; TRBD2 might be the D (5 bases). The germline CDR1 and CDR2 sequences are SNHLY and FYNNEI. The CDR3 consists of 14 residues. V lost 2 bases to trimming and J lost 2 bases, with 8 bases between them.

The rearrangement links TRBV6-1 to TRBJ1-3, with 7 positions matching TRBD1. Germline V lookup: CDR1 MNHNS, CDR2 SASEGT. The V segment lost 2 bases and the J segment 4 bases; nucleotides outside the gene matches: 2. This CDR3 region has 14 residues. The CDR3 DNA reads TGTGCCAGCAGTGAACCGGACAGGGGAAACACCATATATTTT. Its protein product is CASSEPDRGNTIYF.

The chain couples TRBV5-1 to TRBJ2-7; D unresolved. CDR3 length: 12 residues. From germline, CDR1 is SGHRS and CDR2 YFSETQ. Trimming took off 3 bases at V and 4 bases at J, with 8 bases between the two ends. CDR3 in amino acids: CASSSPTYEQYF. The DNA of the CDR3 is TGCGCCAGCAGCTCGCCTACTTACGAGCAGTACTTC.

The chain uses TRBV4-1 and TRBJ1-4; 9 bases map to TRBD1. Trimming at V came to 5 bases and at J to 8 bases, leaving 9 bases not matched to a gene. Germline CDR1 is MGHRA and CDR2 is YSYEKL. The CDR3 has 15 amino acids. This chain's CDR3 is CASSVQGASGEKLFF. DNA of the CDR3: TGCGCCAGCAGCGTACAGGGGGCGTCGGGCGAAAAACTGTTTTTT.

CDR3 DNA sequence: TGTGCCAGTAGGCAGGGGCTAGCGGGAGGATACGAGCAGTACTTC. It translates to CASRQGLAGGYEQYF. The chain combines TRBV19 with TRBJ2-7, with 11 bases aligning to TRBD2. V gave up 6 bases and J gave up 4 bases; unmatched junction bases: 8. Looked up from germline, CDR1 is LNHDA and CDR2 is SQIVND (reference sequence). This CDR3 region has 15 residues.

V usage is TRBV6-5 and J usage is TRBJ1-4; a weak D match, TRBD1 (6 bases). Trimming cost V 4 bases and J 7 bases, with 16 bases left between them. Per the germline V gene, CDR1 is MNHEY and CDR2 is SVGAGI. This CDR3 is built from 15 residues. Here the CDR3 DNA reads TGTGCCAGCAGTTCATACAGGGAGGGGAGTGAAAAACTGTTTTTT. This sequence encodes CASSSYREGSEKLFF.

This clone showed up just a few times. Other DNA sequences of this sample code for an identical CDR3. The rearrangement uses TRBV18 and TRBJ2-3; D gene uncertain. Germline V gene lookup returns CDR1 KGHSH and CDR2 LQKENI. The CDR3 has 12 amino acids. V lost 3 bases and J lost 1, with 2 bases in between. The CDR3 DNA is TGTGCCAGCTCACCTCGCACAGATACGCAGTATTTT. Amino acids: CASSPRTDTQYF.

This clone has at least ten counts. At one boundary the junction diverges from the germline segment, which might be a read error. The CDR3 nucleotides read TGCGCCAGCAGCAAAAGGACAGATCCTGTCTTC. This encodes CASSKRTDPVF. This chain links TRBV4-1 with TRBJ2-7; tentative D call: TRBD1 (6 bases). This CDR3 spans 11 amino acids. Looked up from germline, CDR1 is MGHRA and CDR2 is YSYEKL.

This clone was counted once. This CDR3 is also generated by other DNA sequences in the sample. This chain joins TRBV5-1 and TRBJ1-1; no reliable D call. CDR3 size: 13 residues. V was trimmed by 1 base and J by 1 base, leaving 5 bases between them. In germline, CDR1 is SGHRS, CDR2 YFSETQ. Written as DNA, the CDR3 is TGCGCCAGCAGCTTGTTAGGGAACACTGAAGCTTTCTTT. Its protein is CASSLLGNTEAFF.

J is TRBJ1-2 and V is TRBV4-3, with 7 bases that match TRBD1. The germline gives CDR1 LGHNA, CDR2 YSLEER. The J segment lost 1 base and the V segment lost 2 bases, leaving 7 bases of the junction unmatched. The CDR3 extends over 16 amino acids. CDR3 protein: CASSQRRDSNNYGYTF. The CDR3 region has the DNA TGCGCCAGCAGCCAAAGACGGGACAGCAATAACTATGGCTACACCTTC.

This rearrangement joins TRBV27 to TRBJ1-1, with TRBD1 identical over 10 bases. The germline V gene encodes CDR1 MNHEY and CDR2 SMNVEV (reference sequence). CDR3 length: 18 residues. V shed 5 bases and J 0 bases; nucleotides not matched to a gene: 12. The CDR3 bases are TGTGCCAGCAGTACGCGGACAGGGGGTGGAAATTTGAACACTGAAGCTTTCTTT. This encodes CASSTRTGGGNLNTEAFF.

In DNA, the CDR3 is TGTGCCAGTAGTCCTCGGACCCCAGGCGGCGGGGAGCTGTTTTTT. Amino acid sequence: CASSPRTPGGGELFF. V is TRBV19 and J is TRBJ2-2, with D hard to call. Germline V lookup: CDR1 LNHDA, CDR2 SQIVND (reference sequence). The V end was cut by 5 bases, the J end by 7 bases, with 17 bases between. This CDR3 has 15 residues. Full variable domain (missing parts from reference TRBV19 and TRBJ2-2): DGGITQSPKYLFRKEGQNVTLSCEQNLNHDAMYWYRQDPGQGLRLIYYSQIVNDFQKGDIAEGYSVSREKKESFPLTVTSAQKNPTAFYLCASSPRTPGGGELFFGEGSRLTVL.

The sample holds a few counts of this clone. The chain is built from TRBV2 and TRBJ2-7; D might be TRBD2 (6 bases). The length of the CDR3 is 11 residues. V shed 11 bases and J shed 4 bases, with 12 bases lying between them. The germline V gene has CDR1 SNHLY and CDR2 FYNNEI. Here the CDR3 DNA reads TGTGCCGGGGGGTTCGATTACGAGCAGTACTTC. Translation: CAGGFDYEQYF. Using reference TRBV2 and TRBJ2-7 for the parts outside the CDR3, the full variable domain is EPEVTQTPSHQVTQMGQEVILRCVPISNHLYFYWYRQILGQKVEFLVSFYNNEISEKSEIFDDQFSVERPDGSNFTLKIRSTKLEDSAMYFCAGGFDYEQYFGPGTRLTVT.

This clone was found a few times. The genes are TRBV5-1 and TRBJ1-2; D ambiguous. This CDR3 contains 14 residues. In germline, CDR1 is SGHRS, CDR2 YFSETQ. Trimming took 0 bases from V and 2 from J, leaving 8 bases between them. For the CDR3, the DNA is TGCGCCAGCAGCTTGGTAGACTTCAACTATGGCTACACCTTC. Encoded protein: CASSLVDFNYGYTF.

This chain joins TRBV6-1 and TRBJ1-5; D not resolved. Trimming left V 0 bases short and J 5 bases short, with 11 bases between. Per the germline V gene, CDR1 is MNHNS and CDR2 is SASEGT. The CDR3 consists of 15 residues. As DNA, the CDR3 is TGTGCCAGCAGTGAAGCGGGGAGTGCCCATCAGCCCCAGCATTTT. Translating it yields CASSEAGSAHQPQHF.

In its sample, this clone was seen a few times. The CDR3 region is CASSMLGAAKNIQYF. The CDR3 region has the DNA TGTGCCAGCAGCATGCTTGGGGCAGCCAAAAACATTCAGTACTTC. The chain uses TRBV11-2 and TRBJ2-4, with D possibly matching TRBD1 (5 bases). The CDR3 extends over 15 amino acids. The germline V gene has CDR1 SGHAT and CDR2 FQNNGV. With 5 bases removed from V and 0 bases from J, the gap between germline ends came to 11 bases.

This chain uses TRBV19 with TRBJ1-3; the D is unclear. This CDR3 region has 13 residues. Germline V gene data show CDR1 as LNHDA and CDR2 as SQIVND (reference sequence). The ends were cut back, 6 bases at V and 1 base at J, with 7 bases in the middle. The CDR3 is CASSTRSGNTIYF. The CDR3 DNA is TGTGCCAGTAGCACCCGTTCTGGAAACACCATATATTTT.

V gene TRBV5-1 combines with J gene TRBJ2-5, with 11 bases aligning to TRBD2. Looked up from germline, CDR1 is SGHRS and CDR2 is YFSETQ. Trimming at V came to 0 bases and at J to 1 base, leaving 5 bases not matched to a gene. This CDR3 comprises 17 residues. CDR3 coding DNA: TGCGCCAGCAGCTTGGTCCTAGCGGGAGGTCCCCAAGAGACCCAGTACTTC. Translation: CASSLVLAGGPQETQYF. Using reference TRBV5-1 and TRBJ2-5 for the parts outside the CDR3, the full variable domain is KAGVTQTPRYLIKTRGQQVTLSCSPISGHRSVSWYQQTPGQGLQFLFEYFSETQRNKGNFPGRFSGRQFSNSRSEMNVSTLELGDSALYLCASSLVLAGGPQETQYFGPGTRLLVL.

This clone turned up a few times. J is TRBJ2-1 and V is TRBV5-6, with 8 bases lining up with TRBD2. This CDR3 spans 15 amino acids. Trimming took 4 bases from V and 7 from J; bases not matched to a gene: 10. The germline CDR1 and CDR2 sequences are SGHDT and YYEEEE. The CDR3 DNA sequence: TGTGCCAGCAGCAGAGAGCGGGAGTTTGGGAATGAGCAGTTCTTC. Translating it yields CASSREREFGNEQFF. The whole variable domain, filled in from reference TRBV5-6 and TRBJ2-1, reads DAGVTQSPTHLIKTRGQQVTLRCSPKSGHDTVSWYQQALGQGPQFIFQYYEEEERQRGNFPDRFSGHQFPNYSSELNVNALLLGDSALYLCASSREREFGNEQFFGPGTRLTVL.

This chain connects TRBV27 to TRBJ2-2; 7 positions match TRBD2. After removal of 7 bases from V and 3 bases from J, the junction contained 8 bases not matched to a gene. CDR3 length: 15 amino acids. Germline assignment: CDR1 MNHEY and CDR2 SMNVEV (reference sequence). In DNA form, the CDR3 reads TGTGCCAGCACTATTAGCGGGCGTTACACCGGGGAGCTGTTTTTT. Protein: CASTISGRYTGELFF.

CDR3 amino acids: CASSGTGGGFHGTEAFF. CDR3 sequence (DNA): TGTGCCAGCAGTGGGACAGGGGGCGGATTCCACGGCACTGAAGCTTTCTTT. The V and J genes are TRBV6-1 and TRBJ1-1; the match to TRBD1 covers 11 bases. Germline V gives CDR1 MNHNS, CDR2 SASEGT. The CDR3 totals 17 residues. J was trimmed by 4 bases and V by 4 bases; bases with no gene match: 11.